A few counts support the clone carrying this T cell receptor (beta chain). Its antigen is as yet unknown. This specimen comes from a study of early T cells in non-severe SARS-CoV-2 infection. The study's findings and limits: Sequences matched to VDJdb favored anti-spike CD8 responses, while private and CD4 specificities were missed.

TCRdb passed the 5' RACE reads through MiXCR, listing each CDR3 protein once. The table includes approximately 40,000 distinct CDR3 sequences, roughly 11% detected once. V was trimmed by 5 bases and J by 7 bases, leaving 15 bases between them. CDR3 size: 15 residues. Per the germline V gene, CDR1 is SGHAT and CDR2 is FQNNGV. The chain uses TRBV11-2 and TRBJ1-6; D unresolved. The clonotype originates from an adult who was a healthcare worker with PCR-confirmed SARS-CoV-2 infection or an uninfected control (not recorded which). Sequencing was performed on whole blood. CDR3: CASSPPDGVNSPLHF. The CDR3 coding sequence is TGTGCCAGCAGCCCCCCGGACGGTGTGAATTCACCCCTCCACTTT.